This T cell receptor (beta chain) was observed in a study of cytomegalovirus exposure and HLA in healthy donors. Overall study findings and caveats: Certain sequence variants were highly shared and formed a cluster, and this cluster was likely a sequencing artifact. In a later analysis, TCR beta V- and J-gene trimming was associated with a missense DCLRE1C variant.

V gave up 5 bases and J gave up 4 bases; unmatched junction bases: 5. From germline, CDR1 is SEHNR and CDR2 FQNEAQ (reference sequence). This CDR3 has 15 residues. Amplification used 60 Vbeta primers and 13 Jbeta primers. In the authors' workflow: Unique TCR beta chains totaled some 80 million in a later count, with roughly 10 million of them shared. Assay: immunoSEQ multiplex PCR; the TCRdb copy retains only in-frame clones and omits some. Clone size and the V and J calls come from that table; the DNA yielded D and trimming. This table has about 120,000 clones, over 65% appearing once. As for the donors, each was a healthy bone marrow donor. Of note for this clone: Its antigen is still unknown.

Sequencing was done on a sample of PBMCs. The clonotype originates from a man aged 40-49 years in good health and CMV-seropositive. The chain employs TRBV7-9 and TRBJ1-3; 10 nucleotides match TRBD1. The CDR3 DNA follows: TGTGCCAGCAGCCCCGGGACAGGGGTGGGAAACACCATATATTTT. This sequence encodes CASSPGTGVGNTIYF.